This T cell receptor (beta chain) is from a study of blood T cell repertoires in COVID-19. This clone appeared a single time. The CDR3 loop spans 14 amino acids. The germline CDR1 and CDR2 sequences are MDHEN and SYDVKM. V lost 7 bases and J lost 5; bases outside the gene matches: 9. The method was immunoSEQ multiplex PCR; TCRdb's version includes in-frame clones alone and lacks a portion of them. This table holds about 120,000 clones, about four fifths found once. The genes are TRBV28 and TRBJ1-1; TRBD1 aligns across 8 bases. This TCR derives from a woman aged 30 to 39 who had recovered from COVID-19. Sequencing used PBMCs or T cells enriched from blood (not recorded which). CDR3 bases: TGTGCCAGCACCCGCCAGGGGGCCCTTACTGAAGCTTTCTTT. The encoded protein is CASTRQGALTEAFF.